This T cell receptor beta chain stems from a study of blood T cell repertoires in COVID-19 (TCRdb year 2020). Regarding the research as a whole: The collaborator samples originated in the United States, Italy and Spain and spanned the acute and convalescent phases of COVID-19. The prospective study material was composed of cDNA or gDNA derived from T cells, B-cell-depleted T cells, or PBMCs. The dataset comprised deeply sampled blood TCRbeta repertoires from subjects exposed to, actively infected with, or recovered from COVID-19. A freely available public database, intended as a resource for researchers studying the immune response to SARS-CoV-2, is where the repertoires were released. The samples were drawn from the first 160 participants of the ongoing ImmuneRACE study and from 950 to 1,500 subjects provided by 6 global collaborators. The sample metadata nearly always contained a de-identified subject ID, COVID-19 status, age in years and sex. Where available, HLA class I and class II types were obtained from metadata supplied by the sample provider rather than from assay-based typing.

Study-wide findings and limitations: Clinical and demographic metadata were provided uncurated, with the amount varying by source and participant.

One collaborating source in Seattle enrolled patients during active infection and followed them longitudinally through the course of disease. Whole blood was collected in K2EDTA tubes by collaborating institutions according to the institutions' own protocols. Collaborator samples were shipped for TCRbeta analysis as frozen whole blood, isolated PBMCs, or DNA extracted from either sample type. TCRbeta CDR3 regions were amplified from genomic DNA by means of the immunoSEQ Assay, a bias-controlled multiplex PCR. Under the source paper's analysis protocol: The number of nucleated cells in each sample was estimated from the amplification of reference gene primers within the assay. To quantify the absolute abundance of each unique TCRbeta CDR3 rearrangement, sequence reads were collapsed and filtered. For each sample, productive Simpson clonality was calculated by taking the square root of Simpson's diversity index across productive rearrangements. The immuneACCESS repertoire file appears here via TCRdb, limited to in-frame rearrangements. These files lack a portion of the clones; in checked studies, under half of the deficit traces to unresolved V genes, and the cause of the others is not known. For V, J and clone size, that table is used; D and trimming come from the DNA. The table for this sample lists tens of thousands of clones; 81% of them were counted only once. The ten largest clones add up to around 3% of the sample.

Based on the germline V gene, the CDR1 and CDR2 sequences are SQVTM and ANQGSEA. V loses 4 bases of germline sequence and J loses 6 bases, and the interval between the two ends is 13 bases. Including the terminal cysteine and phenylalanine, the CDR3 comprises 12 residues. Kept here is only the CDR3 DNA, which spans 36 bases and is read in frame from base 1. As regards this clone: There is no known antigen for this receptor. The input lacks base qualities; no much larger clone sits a single base away.

This receptor was taken from a man between 65 and 79 years old with COVID-19, enrolled during active disease. The sequence links TRBV29-1 to TRBJ2-7; TRBD2 is a weak D gene call, 6 bases matching. The sequenced material came from peripheral blood. CDR3 sequence: CSVGEESGEQYF. The nucleotide sequence reads TGCAGCGTTGGGGAGGAATCGGGCGAGCAGTACTTC.